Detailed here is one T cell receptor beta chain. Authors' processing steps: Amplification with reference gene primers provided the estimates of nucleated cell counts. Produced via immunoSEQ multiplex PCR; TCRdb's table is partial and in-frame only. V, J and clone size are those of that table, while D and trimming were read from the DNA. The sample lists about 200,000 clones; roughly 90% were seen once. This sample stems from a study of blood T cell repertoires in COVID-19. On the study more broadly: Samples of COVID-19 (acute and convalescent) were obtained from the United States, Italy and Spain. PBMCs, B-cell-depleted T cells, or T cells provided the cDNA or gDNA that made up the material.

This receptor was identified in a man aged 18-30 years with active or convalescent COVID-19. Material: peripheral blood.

The CDR3 sequence is CASTKPGHNYGYTF. For the CDR3, the DNA is TGTGCCAGCACCAAGCCAGGTCATAACTATGGCTACACCTTC. The gene calls are TRBV6-6 and TRBJ1-2; no reliable D call. The CDR3 has 14 amino acids. The V and J ends lost 7 bases and 1 base respectively, with 13 bases between them. Germline V lookup: CDR1 MNHNY, CDR2 SVGAGI (reference sequence).